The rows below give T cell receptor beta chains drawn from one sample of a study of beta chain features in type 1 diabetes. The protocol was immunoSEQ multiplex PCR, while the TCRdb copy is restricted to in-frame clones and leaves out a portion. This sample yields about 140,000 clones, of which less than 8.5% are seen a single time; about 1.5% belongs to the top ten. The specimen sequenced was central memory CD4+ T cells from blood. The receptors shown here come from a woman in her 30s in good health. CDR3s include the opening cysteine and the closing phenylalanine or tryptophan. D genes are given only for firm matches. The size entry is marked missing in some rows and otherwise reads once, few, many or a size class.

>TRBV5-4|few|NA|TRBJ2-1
CASSRTANNEQFF
TGCGCCAGCAGCCGAACAGCTAACAATGAGCAGTTCTTC
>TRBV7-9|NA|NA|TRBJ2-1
CASSLGQNNEQFF
TGTGCCAGCAGCCTCGGACAAAACAATGAGCAGTTCTTC
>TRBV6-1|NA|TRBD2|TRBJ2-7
CASGRETGEQYF
TGTGCCAGCGGGCGGGAGACGGGCGAGCAGTACTTC
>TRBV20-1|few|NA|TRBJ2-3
CSASPAITQYF
TGCAGTGCTAGTCCCGCGATCACGCAGTATTTT
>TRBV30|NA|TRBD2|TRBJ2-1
CAWTTGTRGDEQFF
TGTGCCTGGACGACCGGGACTAGGGGGGATGAGCAGTTCTTC
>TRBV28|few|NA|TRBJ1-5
CASSWQGQPQHF
TGTGCCAGCAGTTGGCAGGGGCAGCCCCAGCATTTT
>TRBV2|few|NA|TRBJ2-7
CASSEARESEQYF
TGTGCCAGCAGTGAAGCACGGGAGTCGGAGCAGTACTTC
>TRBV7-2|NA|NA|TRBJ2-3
CASSQGLPSTDTQYF
TGTGCCAGCAGCCAGGGTCTACCTAGCACAGATACGCAGTATTTT
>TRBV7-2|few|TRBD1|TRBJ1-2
CASSQMTGRGYTF
TGTGCCAGCAGCCAGATGACAGGGCGCGGCTACACCTTC
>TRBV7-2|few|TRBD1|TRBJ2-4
CASSQGQHKNIQYF
TGTGCCAGCAGTCAGGGACAGCACAAAAACATTCAGTACTTC
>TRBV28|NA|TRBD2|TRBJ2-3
CASSSLAGSDTQYF
TGTGCCAGCAGCTCTCTAGCGGGATCAGATACGCAGTATTTT
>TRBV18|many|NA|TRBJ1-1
CASSGGGATEAFF
TGTGCCAGCTCCGGCGGAGGGGCCACTGAAGCTTTCTTT
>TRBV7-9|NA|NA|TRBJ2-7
CASSPTSSYEQYF
TGTGCCAGCAGTCCGACTAGCTCCTACGAGCAGTACTTC
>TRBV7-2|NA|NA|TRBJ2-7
CASSPRNMGAHEQYF
TGTGCCAGCAGCCCCAGAAATATGGGAGCCCACGAGCAGTACTTC
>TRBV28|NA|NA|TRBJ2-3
CASSLWGQKQDTQYF
TGTGCCAGCAGTTTATGGGGGCAAAAACAAGATACGCAGTATTTT
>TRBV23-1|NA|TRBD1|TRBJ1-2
CASSQDGGQGSEGYTF
TGCGCCAGCAGCCAAGATGGGGGACAGGGTTCGGAGGGCTACACCTTC
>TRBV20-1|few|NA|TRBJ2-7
CSGARSYEQYF
TGCAGTGGTGCGCGCTCCTACGAGCAGTACTTC
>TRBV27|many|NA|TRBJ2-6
CASSSTAGANVLTF
TGTGCCAGCAGTAGCACAGCTGGGGCCAACGTCCTGACTTTC
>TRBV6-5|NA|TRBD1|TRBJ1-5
CASRKLTGADQPQHF
TGTGCCAGCAGGAAATTGACAGGGGCCGATCAGCCCCAGCATTTT
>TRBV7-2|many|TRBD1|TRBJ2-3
CASSLSRGSSTDTQYF
TGTGCCAGCAGCTTAAGCAGGGGGTCAAGCACAGATACGCAGTATTTT
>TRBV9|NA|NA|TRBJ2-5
CASSVAVGLETQYF
TGTGCCAGCAGCGTTGCTGTCGGGTTGGAGACCCAGTACTTC
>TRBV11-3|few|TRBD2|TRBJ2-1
CASSLDGSGRALAYNEQFF
TGTGCCAGCAGCTTAGATGGCAGCGGGAGGGCCCTAGCCTACAATGAGCAGTTCTTC
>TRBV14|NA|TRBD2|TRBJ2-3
CASSSLAGLTDTQYF
TGTGCCAGCAGCTCACTAGCGGGTTTAACAGATACGCAGTATTTT
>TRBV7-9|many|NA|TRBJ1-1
CASSSARGNTEAFF
TGTGCCAGCAGCTCTGCCAGGGGAAACACTGAAGCTTTCTTT
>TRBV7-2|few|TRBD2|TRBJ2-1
CASSQGGGRAREQFF
TGTGCCAGCAGCCAAGGGGGCGGGAGGGCCCGGGAGCAGTTCTTC
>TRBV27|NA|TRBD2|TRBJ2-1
CASSRGEGTFGSSIDNEQFF
TGTGCCAGCAGTCGAGGGGAGGGTACCTTTGGGTCATCGATAGACAATGAGCAGTTCTTC
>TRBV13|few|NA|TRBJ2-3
CASSLLGGSTDTQYF
TGTGCCAGCAGCTTACTCGGCGGTAGCACAGATACGCAGTATTTT
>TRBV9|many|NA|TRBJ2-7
CASSVSGLPYEQYF
TGTGCCAGCAGCGTCTCAGGACTGCCCTACGAGCAGTACTTC
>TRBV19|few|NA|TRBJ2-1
CASSINRAGVKNEQFF
TGTGCCAGTAGTATAAACAGGGCGGGCGTAAAAAATGAGCAGTTCTTC
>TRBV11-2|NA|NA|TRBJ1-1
CASRAQVEAFF
TGTGCCAGCAGGGCGCAGGTTGAAGCTTTCTTT
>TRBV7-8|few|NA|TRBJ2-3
CASSLGVSGRTDTQYF
TGTGCCAGCAGCTTAGGAGTCAGCGGTCGGACAGATACGCAGTATTTT
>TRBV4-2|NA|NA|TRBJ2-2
CASSQETGAPGELFF
TGTGCCAGCAGCCAAGAAACAGGTGCCCCCGGGGAGCTGTTTTTT
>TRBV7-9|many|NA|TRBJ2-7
CASSLSGVEDYTYEQYF
TGTGCCAGCAGCTTATCGGGTGTTGAGGACTACACCTACGAGCAGTACTTC
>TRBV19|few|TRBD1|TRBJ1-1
CASRGQATNTEAFF
TGTGCCAGTAGGGGACAGGCGACGAACACTGAAGCTTTCTTT
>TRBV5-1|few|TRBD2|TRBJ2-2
CASSSGLEGTGELFF
TGCGCCAGCAGCTCGGGACTAGAGGGCACCGGGGAGCTGTTTTTT
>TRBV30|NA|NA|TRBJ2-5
CAWSVGDTQYF
TGTGCCTGGAGTGTCGGGGATACCCAGTACTTC
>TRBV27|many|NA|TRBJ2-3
CASSSLGTDTQYF
TGTGCCAGCAGTTCCCTTGGCACAGATACGCAGTATTTT
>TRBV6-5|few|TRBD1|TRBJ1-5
CASSWGQGSNQPQHF
TGTGCCAGCAGTTGGGGACAGGGGAGCAATCAGCCCCAGCATTTT
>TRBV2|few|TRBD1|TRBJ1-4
CASSEQGANNEKLFF
TGTGCCAGCAGTGAACAGGGGGCCAATAATGAAAAACTGTTTTTT
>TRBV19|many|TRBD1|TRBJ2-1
CASSPPGQGHSYNEQFF
TGTGCCAGTAGTCCACCGGGACAGGGCCACTCCTACAATGAGCAGTTCTTC
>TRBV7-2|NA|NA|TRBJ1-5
CASSLEEGQPQHF
TGTGCCAGCAGCTTAGAGGAGGGTCAGCCCCAGCATTTT
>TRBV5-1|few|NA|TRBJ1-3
CASSSSSGNTIYF
TGCGCCAGCAGCTCGAGCTCTGGAAACACCATATATTTT
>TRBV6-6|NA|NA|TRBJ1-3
CASSHLSTVTGNTIYF
TGTGCCAGCAGTCACCTATCAACAGTCACAGGAAACACCATATATTTT
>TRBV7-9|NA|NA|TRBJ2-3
CASSPRAGADTQYF
TGTGCCAGCAGCCCAAGGGCGGGTGCAGATACGCAGTATTTT
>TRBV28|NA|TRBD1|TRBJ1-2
CASRSRRQGYGYTF
TGTGCCAGCCGTAGCCGGCGACAGGGCTATGGCTACACCTTC
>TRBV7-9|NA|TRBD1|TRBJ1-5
CASSPGTGNQPQHF
TGTGCCAGCAGCCCTGGGACAGGCAATCAGCCCCAGCATTTT
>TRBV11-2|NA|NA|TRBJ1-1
CASSLWGRVNTEAFF
TGTGCCAGCAGCTTATGGGGCAGGGTGAACACTGAAGCTTTCTTT
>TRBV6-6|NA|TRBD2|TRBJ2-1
CASSPGGPGNEQFF
TGTGCCAGCAGCCCGGGAGGACCGGGTAATGAGCAGTTCTTC
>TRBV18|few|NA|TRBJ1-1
CASSPNPSAEAFF
TGTGCCAGCTCCCCCAATCCCAGCGCTGAAGCTTTCTTT
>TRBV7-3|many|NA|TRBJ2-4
CASSVKGQLQNIQYF
TGTGCCAGCAGCGTTAAGGGACAACTGCAAAACATTCAGTACTTC
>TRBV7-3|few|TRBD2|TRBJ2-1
CASSQTLAGGKNEQFF
TGTGCCAGCAGCCAAACCCTAGCGGGAGGAAAAAATGAGCAGTTCTTC